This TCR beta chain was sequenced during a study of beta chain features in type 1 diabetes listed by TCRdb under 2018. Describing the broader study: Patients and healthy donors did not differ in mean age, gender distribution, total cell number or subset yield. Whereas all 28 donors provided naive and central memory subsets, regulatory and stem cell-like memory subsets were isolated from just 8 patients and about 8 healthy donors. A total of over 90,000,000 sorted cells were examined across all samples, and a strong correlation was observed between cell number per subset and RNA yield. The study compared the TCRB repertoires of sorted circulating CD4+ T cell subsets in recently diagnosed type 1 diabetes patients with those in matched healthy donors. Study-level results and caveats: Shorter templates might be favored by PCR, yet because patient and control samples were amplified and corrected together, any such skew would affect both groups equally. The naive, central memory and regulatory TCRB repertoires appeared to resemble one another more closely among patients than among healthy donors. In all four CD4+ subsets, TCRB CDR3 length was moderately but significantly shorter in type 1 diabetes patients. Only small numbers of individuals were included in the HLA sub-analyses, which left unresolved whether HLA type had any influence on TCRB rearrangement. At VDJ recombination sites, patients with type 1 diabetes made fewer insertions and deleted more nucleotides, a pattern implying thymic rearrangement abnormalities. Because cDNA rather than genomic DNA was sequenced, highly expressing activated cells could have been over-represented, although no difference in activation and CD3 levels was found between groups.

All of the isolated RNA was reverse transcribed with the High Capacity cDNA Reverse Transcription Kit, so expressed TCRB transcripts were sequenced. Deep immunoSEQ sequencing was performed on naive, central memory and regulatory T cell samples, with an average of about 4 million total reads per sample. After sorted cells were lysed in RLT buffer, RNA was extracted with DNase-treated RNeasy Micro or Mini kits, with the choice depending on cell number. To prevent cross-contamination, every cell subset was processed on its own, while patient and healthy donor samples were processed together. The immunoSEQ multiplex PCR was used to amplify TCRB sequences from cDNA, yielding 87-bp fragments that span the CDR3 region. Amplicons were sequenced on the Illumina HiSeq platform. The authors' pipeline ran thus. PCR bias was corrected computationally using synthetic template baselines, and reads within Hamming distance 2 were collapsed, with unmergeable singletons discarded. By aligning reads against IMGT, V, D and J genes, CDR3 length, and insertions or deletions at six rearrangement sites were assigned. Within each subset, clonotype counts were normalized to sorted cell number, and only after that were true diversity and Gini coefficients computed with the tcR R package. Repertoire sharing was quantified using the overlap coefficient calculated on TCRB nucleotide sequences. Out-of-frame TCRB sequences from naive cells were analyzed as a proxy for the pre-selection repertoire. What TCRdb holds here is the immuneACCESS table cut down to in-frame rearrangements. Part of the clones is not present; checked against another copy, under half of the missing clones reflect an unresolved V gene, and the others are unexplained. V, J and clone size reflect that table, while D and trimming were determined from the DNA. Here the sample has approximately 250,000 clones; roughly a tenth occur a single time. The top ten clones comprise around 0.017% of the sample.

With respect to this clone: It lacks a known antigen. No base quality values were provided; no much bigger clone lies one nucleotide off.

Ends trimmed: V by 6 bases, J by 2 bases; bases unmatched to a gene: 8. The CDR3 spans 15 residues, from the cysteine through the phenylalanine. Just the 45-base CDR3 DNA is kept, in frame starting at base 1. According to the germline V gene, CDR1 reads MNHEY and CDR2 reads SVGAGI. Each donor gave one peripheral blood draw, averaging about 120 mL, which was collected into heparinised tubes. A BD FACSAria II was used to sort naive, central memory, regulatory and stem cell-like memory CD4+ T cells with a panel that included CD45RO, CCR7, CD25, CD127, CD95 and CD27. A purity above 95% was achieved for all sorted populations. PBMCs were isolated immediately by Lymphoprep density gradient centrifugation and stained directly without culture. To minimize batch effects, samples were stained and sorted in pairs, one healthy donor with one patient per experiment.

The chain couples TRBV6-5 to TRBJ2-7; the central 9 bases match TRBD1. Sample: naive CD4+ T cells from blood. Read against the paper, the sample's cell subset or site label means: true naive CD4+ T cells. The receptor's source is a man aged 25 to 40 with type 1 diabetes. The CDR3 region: CASSSPGTGTYEQYF. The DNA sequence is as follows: TGTGCCAGCAGCTCCCCAGGGACAGGGACCTACGAGCAGTACTTC.